Sequencing of this T cell receptor beta chain was carried out in a study of technical replicates of blood from a few donors. Repertoires were generated with immunoSEQ multiplex PCR, while TCRdb's copy carries only in-frame clones and drops some. There are 65,000 to 85,000 clones in the sample; 94% occur only once, and about 0.4% lies in the top ten. The CDR3 sequence is 16 residues long. Germline V gene sequence: CDR1 MNHEY, CDR2 SMNVEV (reference sequence). The J segment lost 4 bases and the V segment lost 6 bases, leaving 11 bases of the junction unmatched. This clone has more than one count but fewer than ten.

Material for sequencing was T cells isolated from PBMCs. V and J are TRBV27 and TRBJ2-2, with 7 bases lining up with TRBD2. This TCR was sampled from a human donor in good health. The CDR3 loop reads CASSPWGGSRTGELFF. The CDR3 DNA reads as TGTGCCAGCAGCCCATGGGGGGGGAGCCGCACCGGGGAGCTGTTTTTT.